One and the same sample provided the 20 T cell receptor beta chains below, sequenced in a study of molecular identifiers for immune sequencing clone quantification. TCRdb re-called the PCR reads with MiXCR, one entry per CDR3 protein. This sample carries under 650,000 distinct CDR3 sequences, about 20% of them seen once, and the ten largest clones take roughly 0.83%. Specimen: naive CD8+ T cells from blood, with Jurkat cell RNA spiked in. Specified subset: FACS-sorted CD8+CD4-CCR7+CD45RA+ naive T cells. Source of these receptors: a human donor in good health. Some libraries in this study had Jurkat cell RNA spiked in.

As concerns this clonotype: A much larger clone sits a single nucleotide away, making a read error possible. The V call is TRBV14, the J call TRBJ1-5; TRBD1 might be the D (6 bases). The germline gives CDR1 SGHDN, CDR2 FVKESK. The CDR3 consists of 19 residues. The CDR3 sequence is CASSHPRGNLRFSSQPQHF. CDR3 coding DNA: TGTGCCAGCAGCCACCCCAGGGGAAACTTAAGGTTTAGCAGTCAGCCCCAGCATTTT.

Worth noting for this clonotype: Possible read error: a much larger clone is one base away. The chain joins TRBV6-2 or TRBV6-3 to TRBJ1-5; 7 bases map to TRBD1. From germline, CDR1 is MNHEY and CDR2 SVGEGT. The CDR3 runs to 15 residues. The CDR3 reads CASSTGQASDQPQHF. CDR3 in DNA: TGTGCCAGCAGTACCGGACAGGCTAGCGATCAGCCCCAGCATTTT.

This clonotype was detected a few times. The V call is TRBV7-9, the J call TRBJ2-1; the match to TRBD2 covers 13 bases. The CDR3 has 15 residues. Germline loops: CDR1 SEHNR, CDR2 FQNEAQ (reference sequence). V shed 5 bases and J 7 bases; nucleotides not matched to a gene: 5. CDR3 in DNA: TGTGCCAGCAGCGCTACTAGCGGGAGGGGTAATGAGCAGTTCTTC. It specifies CASSATSGRGNEQFF. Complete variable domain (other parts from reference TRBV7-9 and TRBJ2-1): DTGVSQNPRHKITKRGQNVTFRCDPISEHNRLYWYRQTLGQGPEFLTYFQNEAQLEKSRLLSDRFSAERPKGSFSTLEIQRTEQGDSAMYLCASSATSGRGNEQFFGPGTRLTVL.

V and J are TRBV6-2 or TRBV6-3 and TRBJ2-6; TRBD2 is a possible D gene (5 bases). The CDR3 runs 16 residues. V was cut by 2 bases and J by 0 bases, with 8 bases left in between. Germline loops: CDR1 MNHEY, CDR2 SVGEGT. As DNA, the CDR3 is TGTGCCAGCAGTTACGAGGAGGACTCTGGGGCCAACGTCCTGACTTTC. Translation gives CASSYEEDSGANVLTF.

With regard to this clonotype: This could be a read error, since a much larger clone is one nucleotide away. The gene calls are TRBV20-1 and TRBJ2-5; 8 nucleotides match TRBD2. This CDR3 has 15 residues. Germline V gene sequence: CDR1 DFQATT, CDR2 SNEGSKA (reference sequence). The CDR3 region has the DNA TGCGGTGCCCGGGGAGTAGCGGGGTACCAAGAGACCCAGTACTTC. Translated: CGARGVAGYQETQYF.

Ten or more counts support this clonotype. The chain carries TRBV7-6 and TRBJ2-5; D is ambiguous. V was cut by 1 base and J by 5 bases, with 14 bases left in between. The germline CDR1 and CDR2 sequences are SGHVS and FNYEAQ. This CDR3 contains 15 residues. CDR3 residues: CASSLGSTLGETQYF. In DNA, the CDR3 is TGTGCCAGCAGCTTAGGGTCCACTCTGGGTGAGACCCAGTACTTC.

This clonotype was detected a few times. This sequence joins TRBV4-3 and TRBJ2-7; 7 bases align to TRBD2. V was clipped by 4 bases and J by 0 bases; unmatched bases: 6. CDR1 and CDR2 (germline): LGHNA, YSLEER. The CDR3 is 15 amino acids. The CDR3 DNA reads TGCGCCAGCAGCCGAAGGGAGGGGAGCTCCTACGAGCAGTACTTC. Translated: CASSRREGSSYEQYF.

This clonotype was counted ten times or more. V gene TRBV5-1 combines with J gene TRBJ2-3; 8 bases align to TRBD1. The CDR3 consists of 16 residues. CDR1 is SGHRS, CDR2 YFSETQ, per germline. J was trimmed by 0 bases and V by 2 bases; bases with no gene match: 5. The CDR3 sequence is CASSLHRDRSTDTQYF. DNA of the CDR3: TGCGCCAGCAGCTTACACCGGGACAGGAGCACAGATACGCAGTATTTT.

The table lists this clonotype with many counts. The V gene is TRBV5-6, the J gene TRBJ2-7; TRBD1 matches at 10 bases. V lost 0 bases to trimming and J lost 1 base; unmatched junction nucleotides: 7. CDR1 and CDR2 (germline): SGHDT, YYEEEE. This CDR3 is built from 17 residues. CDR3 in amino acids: CASSLVTGDRGSYEQYF. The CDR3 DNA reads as TGTGCCAGCAGCTTGGTGACGGGGGACAGGGGATCCTACGAGCAGTACTTC. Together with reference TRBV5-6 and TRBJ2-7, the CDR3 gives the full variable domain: DAGVTQSPTHLIKTRGQQVTLRCSPKSGHDTVSWYQQALGQGPQFIFQYYEEEERQRGNFPDRFSGHQFPNYSSELNVNALLLGDSALYLCASSLVTGDRGSYEQYFGPGTRLTVT.

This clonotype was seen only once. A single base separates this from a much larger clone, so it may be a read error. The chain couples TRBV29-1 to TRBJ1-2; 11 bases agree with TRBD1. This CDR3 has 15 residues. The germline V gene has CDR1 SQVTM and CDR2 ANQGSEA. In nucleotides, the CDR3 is TGCAGCGTTAGCGCCGGGACAGGGGGGAACTATGCCTACACCTTC. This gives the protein CSVSAGTGGNYAYTF.

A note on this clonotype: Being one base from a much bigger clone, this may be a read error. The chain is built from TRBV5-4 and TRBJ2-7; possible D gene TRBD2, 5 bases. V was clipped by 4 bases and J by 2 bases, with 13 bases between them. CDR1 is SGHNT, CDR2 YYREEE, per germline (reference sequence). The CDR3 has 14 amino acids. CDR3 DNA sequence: TGTGCCAGCAGCGGAGCGGACTGCCCCTACGAGCAGTACTTC. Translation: CASSGADCPYEQYF.

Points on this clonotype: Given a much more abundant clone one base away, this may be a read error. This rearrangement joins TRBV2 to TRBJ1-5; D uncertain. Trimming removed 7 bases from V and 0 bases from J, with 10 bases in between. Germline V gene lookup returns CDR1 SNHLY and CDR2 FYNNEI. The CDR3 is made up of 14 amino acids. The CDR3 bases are TGTGCCAGCAAGGGAGCTTATAGCAATCAGCCCCAGCATTTT. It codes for CASKGAYSNQPQHF.

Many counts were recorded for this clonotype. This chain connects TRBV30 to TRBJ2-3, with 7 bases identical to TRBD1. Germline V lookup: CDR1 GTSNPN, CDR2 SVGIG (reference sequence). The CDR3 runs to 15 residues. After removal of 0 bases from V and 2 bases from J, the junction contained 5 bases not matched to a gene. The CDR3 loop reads CAWSVLTGNTDTQYF. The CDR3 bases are TGTGCCTGGAGTGTTTTGACAGGGAACACAGATACGCAGTATTTT.

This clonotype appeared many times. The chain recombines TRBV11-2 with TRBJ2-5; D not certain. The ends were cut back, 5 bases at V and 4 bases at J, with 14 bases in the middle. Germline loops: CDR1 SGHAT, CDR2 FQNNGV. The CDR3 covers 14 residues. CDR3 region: CASSPPSARETQYF. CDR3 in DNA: TGTGCCAGCAGCCCCCCGTCTGCTCGAGAGACCCAGTACTTC.

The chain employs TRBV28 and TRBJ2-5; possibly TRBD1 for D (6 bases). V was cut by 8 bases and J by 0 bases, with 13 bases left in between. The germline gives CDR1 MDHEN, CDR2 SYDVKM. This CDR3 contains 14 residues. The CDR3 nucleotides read TGTGCCAGCGATCCCAAGGGGGACCAAGAGACCCAGTACTTC. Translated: CASDPKGDQETQYF.

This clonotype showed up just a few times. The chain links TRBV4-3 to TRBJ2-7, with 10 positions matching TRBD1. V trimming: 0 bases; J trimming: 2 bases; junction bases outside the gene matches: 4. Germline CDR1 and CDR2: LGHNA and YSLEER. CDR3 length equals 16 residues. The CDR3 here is CASSQDRGQGTYEQYF. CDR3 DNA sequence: TGCGCCAGCAGCCAAGATAGGGGACAGGGGACCTACGAGCAGTACTTC.

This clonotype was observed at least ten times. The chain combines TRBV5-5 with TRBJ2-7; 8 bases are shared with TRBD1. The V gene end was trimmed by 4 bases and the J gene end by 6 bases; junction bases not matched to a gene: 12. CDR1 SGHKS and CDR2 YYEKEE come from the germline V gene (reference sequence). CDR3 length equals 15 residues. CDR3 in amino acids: CASSRLGQGLGEQYF. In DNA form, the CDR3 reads TGTGCCAGCAGCCGACTAGGACAGGGATTGGGCGAGCAGTACTTC. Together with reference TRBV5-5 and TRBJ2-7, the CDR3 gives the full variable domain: DAGVTQSPTHLIKTRGQQVTLRCSPISGHKSVSWYQQVLGQGPQFIFQYYEKEERGRGNFPDRFSARQFPNYSSELNVNALLLGDSALYLCASSRLGQGLGEQYFGPGTRLTVT.

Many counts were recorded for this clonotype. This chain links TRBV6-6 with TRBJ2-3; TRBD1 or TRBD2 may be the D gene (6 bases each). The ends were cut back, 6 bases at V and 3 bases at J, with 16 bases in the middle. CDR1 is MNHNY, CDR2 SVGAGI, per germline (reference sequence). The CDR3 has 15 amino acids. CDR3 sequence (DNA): TGTGCCAGCAGCTTTACAGGGACTTGGACAGATACGCAGTATTTT. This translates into CASSFTGTWTDTQYF.

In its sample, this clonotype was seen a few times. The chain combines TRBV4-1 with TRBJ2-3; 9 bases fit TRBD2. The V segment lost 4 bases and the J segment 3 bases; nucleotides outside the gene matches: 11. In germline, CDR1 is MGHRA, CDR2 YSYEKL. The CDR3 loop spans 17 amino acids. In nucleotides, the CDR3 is TGCGCCAGCAGCCTGGGGGTAGCGGGGGTGGGGACAGATACGCAGTATTTT. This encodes CASSLGVAGVGTDTQYF.

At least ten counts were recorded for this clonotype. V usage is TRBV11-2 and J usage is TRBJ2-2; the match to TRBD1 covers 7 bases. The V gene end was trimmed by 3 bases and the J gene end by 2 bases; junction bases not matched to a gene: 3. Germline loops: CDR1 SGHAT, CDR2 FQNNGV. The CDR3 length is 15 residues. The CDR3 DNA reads TGTGCCAGCAGCTTTGACAGGGCAAACACCGGGGAGCTGTTTTTT. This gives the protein CASSFDRANTGELFF.